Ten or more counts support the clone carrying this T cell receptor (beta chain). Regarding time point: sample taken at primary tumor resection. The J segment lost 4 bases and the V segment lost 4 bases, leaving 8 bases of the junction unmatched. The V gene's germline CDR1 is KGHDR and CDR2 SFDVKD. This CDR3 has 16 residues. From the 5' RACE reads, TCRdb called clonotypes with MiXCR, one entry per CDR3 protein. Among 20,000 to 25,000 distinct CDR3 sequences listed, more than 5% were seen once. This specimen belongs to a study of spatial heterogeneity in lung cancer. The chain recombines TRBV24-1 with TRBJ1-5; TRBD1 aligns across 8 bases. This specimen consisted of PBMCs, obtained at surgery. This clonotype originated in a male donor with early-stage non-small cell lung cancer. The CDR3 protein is CATSEGGRGQNQPQHF. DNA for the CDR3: TGTGCCACCAGTGAGGGAGGCAGGGGGCAAAATCAGCCCCAGCATTTT.